The rows below give T cell receptor beta chains drawn from one sample of a study of blood T cell repertoires in COVID-19. TCRdb's table, derived via immunoSEQ multiplex PCR, lists solely in-frame clones and lacks some. This sample carries 150,000 to 200,000 clones, around 87% of them seen once, and the ten largest clones take 0.85% to 0.95%. Specimen: peripheral blood. Receptors were obtained from a woman under 30 who had recovered from COVID-19. The CDR3 runs from the conserved cysteine through the conserved F or W. The D gene is left open where the match is weak. Where a row states a size, it is once, few, many or the class of an expanded clone; other rows omit it.

D,V,J,size,DNA,CDR3
.,TRBV5-1,TRBJ2-3,.,TGCGCCAGCAGCTTGGAACTTAACGGGGATACGCAGTATTTT,CASSLELNGDTQYF
TRBD1,TRBV12-3/TRBV12-4,TRBJ2-5,.,TGTGCCAGCACCCTGACAGGGGGTGAGACCCAGTACTTC,CASTLTGGETQYF
TRBD1,TRBV4-2,TRBJ1-5,once,TGTGCCAGCAGCCAAGATCTTTACGGGACAGTGAGCAATCAGCCCCAGCATTTT,CASSQDLYGTVSNQPQHF
TRBD1,TRBV3-1/TRBV3-2,TRBJ1-2,.,TGTGCCAGCAGCCCCGGGACAGACTATGGCTACACCTTC,CASSPGTDYGYTF
TRBD1,TRBV27,TRBJ1-6,once,TGTGCCAGCAGTGGCAGGGGGCTGACCTATAATTCACCCCTCCACTTT,CASSGRGLTYNSPLHF
TRBD2,TRBV7-2,TRBJ2-1,.,TGTGCCAGCAGCTTAGCCCCTCACCCGCGGGAGTTCTACAATGAGCAGTTCTTC,CASSLAPHPREFYNEQFF
TRBD1,TRBV5-8,TRBJ1-5,.,TGTGCCAGCAGCTTGTCAGGGGGCGGGCAGCCCCAGCATTTT,CASSLSGGGQPQHF
.,TRBV4-3,TRBJ2-3,.,TGCGCCAGCAGCCAGTGGGCTAGCACAGATACGCAGTATTTT,CASSQWASTDTQYF
TRBD2,TRBV6-1,TRBJ2-1,.,TGTGCCAGCAGTGAAGCAACTAGCGGGGTATACAATGAGCAGTTCTTC,CASSEATSGVYNEQFF
TRBD2,TRBV24-1,TRBJ2-1,once,TGTGCCACCAGTGATTTAAAGCGGGGGGATAATGAGCAGTTCTTC,CATSDLKRGDNEQFF
TRBD1,TRBV9,TRBJ1-5,.,TGTGCCAGCAGCGTCCGGGACAGTCGATATAGCAATCAGCCCCAGCATTTT,CASSVRDSRYSNQPQHF
TRBD1,TRBV4-1,TRBJ2-5,.,TGCGCCAGCAGCCAAGCCGCCGGGACAGCAGATAAAGAGACCCAGTACTTC,CASSQAAGTADKETQYF
.,TRBV19,TRBJ2-1,.,TGTGCCAGTAGTATACTAGCTGGTGAGCAGTTCTTC,CASSILAGEQFF
.,TRBV19,TRBJ2-7,.,TGTGCCAGTAGTCGCTCCGCCGGCTCCTACGAGCAGTACTTC,CASSRSAGSYEQYF
TRBD2,TRBV25-1,TRBJ2-2,.,TGTGCCACCGGACTAGCGGGGGCCGGGGAGCTGTTTTTT,CATGLAGAGELFF
TRBD2,TRBV5-1,TRBJ2-1,once,TGCGCCAGCAGCTTGGGTAGCGGGAATGAGCAGTTCTTC,CASSLGSGNEQFF
TRBD1,TRBV6-5,TRBJ1-2,.,TGTGCCAGCAGCTCAGGGGGCTATGGCTACACCTTC,CASSSGGYGYTF
TRBD1,TRBV19,TRBJ1-2,.,TGTGCTACGCAGGGGGGCTATGGCTACACCTTC,CATQGGYGYTF
TRBD2,TRBV7-2,TRBJ2-1,.,TGTGCCAGCAGCTTAGCGACTAGCGGGGGTTATGAGCAGTTCTTC,CASSLATSGGYEQFF
TRBD1,TRBV9,TRBJ1-4,.,TGTGCCAGCAGCGTGTCCGGGACAGAAGCAACTAATGAAAAACTGTTTTTT,CASSVSGTEATNEKLFF
TRBD1,TRBV6-6,TRBJ2-3,.,TGTGCCAGCAGTTACTTGGGACAGGTCACAGATACGCAGTATTTT,CASSYLGQVTDTQYF
.,TRBV2,TRBJ1-1,.,TGTGCCAGCAACACTGGTACAGGTCGAGCTTTCTTT,CASNTGTGRAFF
TRBD2,TRBV19,TRBJ2-7,.,TGTGCCAGTGCCACTAGCGGGGGTGGCTACGAGCAGTACTTC,CASATSGGGYEQYF
TRBD1,TRBV6-1,TRBJ1-1,once,TGTGCCAGCAGTCAAGGGACAGCCATTACGTACACTGAAGCTTTCTTT,CASSQGTAITYTEAFF
.,TRBV6-5,TRBJ1-2,.,TGTGCCAGCATCTTAGGGGATATGGGCGGCTACACCTTC,CASILGDMGGYTF
.,TRBV4-1,TRBJ1-6,.,TGCGCCAGCAGCCAAGATACGATCGGCTATAATTCACCCCTCCACTTT,CASSQDTIGYNSPLHF
TRBD2,TRBV10-3,TRBJ2-1,.,TGTGCCATCCGACGAGAGGCTAGCGGGAGCAATGAGCAGTTCTTC,CAIRREASGSNEQFF
.,TRBV28,TRBJ1-2,.,TGTGCCAGCGACAATGATCCTAACTATGGCTACACCTTC,CASDNDPNYGYTF
TRBD2,TRBV27,TRBJ2-5,.,TGTGCCAGCGCTCGAACTAGCGGGGGGGCTGAGGTCCAGTACTTC,CASARTSGGAEVQYF
.,TRBV9,TRBJ2-5,.,TGTGCCAGCAGCGTATCCAGGGCAAGTGCGGAGACCCAGTACTTC,CASSVSRASAETQYF
.,TRBV7-9,TRBJ2-4,.,TGTGCCAGCAGCTTAAATGGCGGGGTTGCCAAAAACATTCAGTACTTC,CASSLNGGVAKNIQYF
.,TRBV12-2,TRBJ1-3,.,TGTGCAAGTCGCTTAAGGGGATCTGGAAACACCATATATTTT,CASRLRGSGNTIYF
TRBD1,TRBV7-2,TRBJ1-2,.,TGTGCCAGCAGCTCCTCGACAGGGGGCGTTGGTGGCTACACCTTC,CASSSSTGGVGGYTF
TRBD1,TRBV6-7,TRBJ1-5,.,TGTGCCAGCAGGGGGACAGGCAACCAACATCAGCCCCAGCATTTT,CASRGTGNQHQPQHF
TRBD1,TRBV19,TRBJ2-2,.,TGTGCCAGTAAAGGGACAGGGAGAACCACCGGGGAGCTGTTTTTT,CASKGTGRTTGELFF
.,TRBV7-2,TRBJ2-7,.,TGTGCCAGCAGCTCGGCCTACGAGCAGTACTTC,CASSSAYEQYF
.,TRBV7-2,TRBJ1-4,.,TGTGCCAGCAGCAAGACAGAGCCAACTAATGAAAAACTGTTTTTT,CASSKTEPTNEKLFF
TRBD1,TRBV6-2/TRBV6-3,TRBJ1-1,.,TGTGCCAGCAGTTACCCTACGGGACAGGGAAGCCGGTGGACTGAAGCTTTCTTT,CASSYPTGQGSRWTEAFF
TRBD1,TRBV27,TRBJ2-7,.,TGTGCCAGCAGTTATCGTGGACAGGGGACCTACGAGCAGTACTTC,CASSYRGQGTYEQYF
.,TRBV21-1,TRBJ1-5,.,TGTGCCAGCAGCCCCCACCCCCTAGGGGCCTATAGCAATCAGCCCCAGCATTTT,CASSPHPLGAYSNQPQHF
.,TRBV5-8,TRBJ2-1,.,TGTGCCAGCAGCTTGGTGCTAGAAAGCTCCTACAATGAGCAGTTCTTC,CASSLVLESSYNEQFF
.,TRBV11-2,TRBJ2-3,.,TGTGCCAGCAGCTTCGTGACTAGCACAGATACGCAGTATTTT,CASSFVTSTDTQYF
TRBD2,TRBV7-2,TRBJ2-7,.,TGTGCCAGCAGCTTGGAACTAGCGGTAGGCGAGCAGTACTTC,CASSLELAVGEQYF
TRBD1,TRBV27,TRBJ2-5,.,TGTGCCAGCAGTATGTGGACAGGGGTGGAGACCCAGTACTTC,CASSMWTGVETQYF
.,TRBV6-5,TRBJ2-1,.,TGTGCCAGCAGGCGGGTCACTTTCAATGAGCAGTTCTTC,CASRRVTFNEQFF
.,TRBV7-2,TRBJ2-3,.,TGTGCCAGCAGTGAGTCAGATACGCAGTATTTT,CASSESDTQYF
TRBD1,TRBV7-9,TRBJ1-2,.,TGTGCCAGCAGCCCAGGACAGGGGAGCGGCTATGGCTACACCTTC,CASSPGQGSGYGYTF
.,TRBV10-3,TRBJ2-3,few,TGTGCCACTCAGGGGACTACCACTAGCACAGATACGCAGTATTTT,CATQGTTTSTDTQYF
.,TRBV6-5,TRBJ2-7,.,TGTGCCAGCCGGGACACGGGCTACGAGCAGTACTTC,CASRDTGYEQYF
.,TRBV4-3,TRBJ2-3,.,TGCGCCAGCAGCCAAGATCTCTACGGGAGTATGAATACGCAGTATTTT,CASSQDLYGSMNTQYF
TRBD1,TRBV7-2,TRBJ2-7,once,TGTGCCAGCAGCTTAGCGGTCAGGGGGCCTAGGCAGTACTTC,CASSLAVRGPRQYF
.,TRBV27,TRBJ1-5,.,TGTGCCAGCAGTTCACCCTTGCGGGGGCAGCCCCAGCATTTT,CASSSPLRGQPQHF
.,TRBV19,TRBJ2-3,.,TGTGCCAGTAGTATGCGAAGAGATACGCAGTATTTT,CASSMRRDTQYF
.,TRBV27,TRBJ1-1,once,TGTGCCAGCAGTTTATTTTCCAGTCCCACTGAAGCTTTCTTT,CASSLFSSPTEAFF
TRBD1,TRBV7-2,TRBJ2-3,.,TGTGCCAGCAGGACAGGGGGAACAGATACGCAGTATTTT,CASRTGGTDTQYF
.,TRBV7-2,TRBJ1-6,.,TGTGCCAGCAGCTTCGGCCGGAGCTCCTATAATTCACCCCTCCACTTT,CASSFGRSSYNSPLHF
.,TRBV11-2,TRBJ1-3,.,TGTGCCAGCAGCTTAGCTTCCGGGGCTGGAAACACCATATATTTT,CASSLASGAGNTIYF
TRBD1,TRBV6-2/TRBV6-3,TRBJ2-7,.,TGTGCCAGCAGTTACTCGGGGGACAGCTCCTACGAGCAGTACTTC,CASSYSGDSSYEQYF